The 14 T cell receptor beta chains below were found in one sample sequenced in a study of cytomegalovirus exposure and HLA in healthy donors. The PCR employed 60 Vbeta primers together with 13 Jbeta primers. Assay: immunoSEQ multiplex PCR; the TCRdb copy retains only in-frame clones and omits some. Altogether about 120,000 clones are present, around three quarters being singletons, with the ten largest covering 2.7%. Sequencing input: PBMCs. These receptors came from a woman aged 40-49 years in good health and CMV-seropositive.

V is TRBV7-9 and J is TRBJ2-5, with a possible D match to TRBD2 (6 bases). With 0 bases removed from V and 1 base from J, the gap between germline ends came to 9 bases. Per the germline V gene, CDR1 is SEHNR and CDR2 is FQNEAQ (reference sequence). The CDR3 runs 15 residues. The chain's CDR3 is CASSLAGGFQETQYF. The CDR3 coding sequence is TGTGCCAGCAGCTTAGCGGGGGGTTTCCAAGAGACCCAGTACTTC.

In the case of this clone: The junction departs from germline at one end; a sequencing error may be responsible. Distinct nucleotide sequences in the sample also encode this CDR3. This chain uses TRBV5-1 with TRBJ1-6; no reliable D call. Germline V gene sequence: CDR1 SGHRS, CDR2 YFSETQ. CDR3 size: 15 residues. The CDR3, as DNA: TGCGCCAGCAGCTTTTCGGTTCTTAGTAATTCCCCCCTCCACTTT. It yields the protein CASSFSVLSNSPLHF.

The chain is built from TRBV7-9 and TRBJ2-3; weak D call: TRBD1 (5 bases). Trimming left V 1 base short and J 4 bases short, with 6 bases between. The length of the CDR3 is 13 residues. CDR1 is SEHNR and CDR2 is FQNEAQ in the germline V gene (reference sequence). The CDR3 sequence is CASSLGGSDTQYF. The CDR3 DNA reads as TGTGCCAGCAGCTTAGGGGGCTCAGATACGCAGTATTTT.

The chain is built from TRBV10-3 and TRBJ2-3; 9 bases match TRBD2. V gave up 6 bases and J gave up 1 base; unmatched junction bases: 8. CDR3 length equals 16 residues. Germline CDR1 is ENHRY and CDR2 is SYGVKD. This CDR3 is CAIRPLGGRGTDTQYF. DNA of the CDR3: TGTGCCATCAGGCCTCTTGGCGGGAGGGGCACAGATACGCAGTATTTT.

The V call is TRBV5-6, the J call TRBJ2-7, with 9 bases identical to TRBD1. Germline CDR1 and CDR2: SGHDT and YYEEEE. The length of the CDR3 is 14 residues. V lost 7 bases and J lost 4; bases outside the gene matches: 9. Here the CDR3 DNA reads TGTGCCAGCGCTGAGACAGGGGGAATGTACGAGCAGTACTTC. Protein sequence: CASAETGGMYEQYF.

The chain recombines TRBV6-5 with TRBJ2-7; the match to TRBD2 covers 7 bases. In germline, CDR1 is MNHEY, CDR2 SVGAGI. V gave up 0 bases and J gave up 0 bases; unmatched junction bases: 5. This CDR3 is built from 16 residues. The CDR3 region is CASSYSSGYRSYEQYF. The CDR3, as DNA: TGTGCCAGCAGTTACTCTAGCGGGTACCGCTCCTACGAGCAGTACTTC.

This clone has just a few counts. The chain joins TRBV9 to TRBJ1-1, with D possibly TRBD1 on 6 matching bases. V lost 4 bases and J 1 base, leaving 14 bases between the germline ends. Germline V gene lookup returns CDR1 SGDLS and CDR2 YYNGEE. This CDR3 region has 15 residues. As DNA, the CDR3 is TGTGCCAGCAGCCCCAGGGACACGGAGAACACTGAAGCTTTCTTT. Its protein is CASSPRDTENTEAFF.

The chain couples TRBV6-5 to TRBJ1-5, with 9 positions matching TRBD1. Germline CDR1 is MNHEY and CDR2 is SVGAGI. V gave up 6 bases and J gave up 3 bases; unmatched junction bases: 6. CDR3 length: 15 amino acids. CDR3 in amino acids: CASSLTGGYNQPQHF. The CDR3 DNA reads TGTGCCAGCAGCCTGACAGGGGGGTACAATCAGCCCCAGCATTTT.

Points on this clone: Other nucleotide sequences from this sample produce the same CDR3. The chain links TRBV9 to TRBJ1-3; 11 nucleotides agree with TRBD1. The length of the CDR3 is 17 residues. Germline trimming cut 0 bases from V and 0 bases from J; bases unmatched to any gene: 2. Germline loops: CDR1 SGDLS, CDR2 YYNGEE. CDR3 in DNA: TGTGCCAGCAGCGTAGGGACAGGGGGCAACTCTGGAAACACCATATATTTT. It encodes CASSVGTGGNSGNTIYF.

The chain has TRBV19 and TRBJ2-3; 8 bases are a match to TRBD2. The length of the CDR3 is 15 residues. From germline, CDR1 is LNHDA and CDR2 SQIVND (reference sequence). V shed 9 bases and J 0 bases; nucleotides not matched to a gene: 8. The CDR3 DNA reads TGTGCCAGGCGTCCCCAGCGGGAGAGCACAGATACGCAGTATTTT. Translated: CARRPQRESTDTQYF. The variable domain in full, with the rest retrieved from reference TRBV19 and TRBJ2-3, is DGGITQSPKYLFRKEGQNVTLSCEQNLNHDAMYWYRQDPGQGLRLIYYSQIVNDFQKGDIAEGYSVSREKKESFPLTVTSAQKNPTAFYLCARRPQRESTDTQYFGPGTRLTVL.

This chain joins TRBV27 and TRBJ2-7; a weak D match, TRBD2 (6 bases). The CDR3 runs 19 residues. V was pared by 6 bases and J by 3 bases, with 30 bases between. Germline V gives CDR1 MNHEY, CDR2 SMNVEV (reference sequence). CDR3 DNA: TGTGCCAGCAGCCTTCGTGTCGGCCATCTCAGGGAGGCTATCTACGAGCAGTACTTC. This gives the protein CASSLRVGHLREAIYEQYF.

The chain uses TRBV2 and TRBJ1-5; TRBD1 might be the D (6 bases). Trimming removed 6 bases from V and 0 bases from J, with 15 bases in between. The CDR3 consists of 16 residues. Germline V gives CDR1 SNHLY, CDR2 FYNNEI. The CDR3 region is CASSAGTTVSNQPQHF. The CDR3 coding sequence is TGTGCCAGCAGCGCCGGGACAACTGTTAGCAATCAGCCCCAGCATTTT.

This clone was observed at least ten times. The chain's CDR3 is CASSLVLAGGTDTQYF. The CDR3 DNA reads as TGCGCCAGCAGCTTGGTGCTAGCGGGGGGCACAGATACGCAGTATTTT. This chain connects TRBV5-1 to TRBJ2-3, with TRBD2 identical over 10 bases. Germline CDR1 is SGHRS and CDR2 is YFSETQ. J lost 1 base, V lost 0 bases, and 2 bases had no gene match. The CDR3 runs 16 residues.

The V gene is TRBV5-1, the J gene TRBJ2-3, with 9 bases fitting TRBD2. The junction had 6 bases not matched to a gene; V was cut back by 1 base and J by 6 bases. CDR3 size: 15 residues. The germline gives CDR1 SGHRS, CDR2 YFSETQ. CDR3 loop: CASSLYRSGSDTQYF. In nucleotides, the CDR3 is TGCGCCAGCAGCTTGTATCGTAGCGGGAGTGATACGCAGTATTTT.